This TCR beta chain was identified in a study of blood T cell repertoires in COVID-19. The assay was immunoSEQ multiplex PCR, and TCRdb's table has in-frame clones only and misses some. The sample lists roughly 100,000 clones, more than 80% seen once, with under 5.5% in the top ten. Patients at the Seattle site were enrolled during active infection and followed longitudinally. This clonotype was obtained from a man older than 75 with COVID-19, enrolled during active disease. The sequencing input was peripheral blood.

CDR3 loop: CASSLGAGLAGGPTGELFF. CDR3 coding DNA: TGCGCCAGCAGCTTGGGAGCTGGGCTAGCGGGAGGGCCCACCGGGGAGCTGTTTTTT. V is TRBV5-1 and J is TRBJ2-2, with 12 nucleotides matching TRBD2. With V trimmed by 0 bases and J by 4 bases, 10 bases remained unmatched. The CDR3 totals 19 residues. Germline CDR1 reads SGHRS; CDR2 reads YFSETQ.